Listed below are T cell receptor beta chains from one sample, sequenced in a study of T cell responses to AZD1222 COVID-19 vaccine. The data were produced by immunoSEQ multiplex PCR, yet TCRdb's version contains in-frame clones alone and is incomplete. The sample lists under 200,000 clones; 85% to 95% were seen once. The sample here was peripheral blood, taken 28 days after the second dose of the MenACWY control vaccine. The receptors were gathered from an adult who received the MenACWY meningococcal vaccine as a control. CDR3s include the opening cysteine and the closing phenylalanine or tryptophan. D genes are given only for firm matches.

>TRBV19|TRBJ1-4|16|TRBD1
CASNRIRDSSNEKLFF
TGTGCCAGTAATCGGATCCGGGACAGCTCTAATGAAAAACTGTTTTTT
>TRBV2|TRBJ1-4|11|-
CASSIVKGLFF
TGTGCCAGCAGCATTGTTAAAGGACTGTTTTTT
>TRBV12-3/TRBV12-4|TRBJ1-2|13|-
CASRLGPARGYTF
TGTGCCAGCAGACTAGGGCCTGCCCGAGGCTACACCTTC
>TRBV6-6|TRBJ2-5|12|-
CASSWGGETQYF
TGTGCCAGCAGTTGGGGTGGGGAGACCCAGTACTTC
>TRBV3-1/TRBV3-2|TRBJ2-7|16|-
CAIVPPGAGRSYEQYF
TGTGCCATCGTACCCCCCGGGGCAGGACGCTCCTACGAGCAGTACTTC
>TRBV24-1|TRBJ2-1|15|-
CATSDFKGPSNEQFF
TGTGCCACCAGTGATTTTAAAGGCCCATCCAATGAGCAGTTCTTC
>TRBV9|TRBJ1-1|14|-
CASSSRKENTEAFF
TGTGCCAGCAGCTCTCGGAAGGAGAACACTGAAGCTTTCTTT
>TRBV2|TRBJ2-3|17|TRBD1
CASSEGDRLPEGDTQYF
TGTGCCAGCAGTGAAGGGGACAGACTCCCTGAGGGAGATACGCAGTATTTT
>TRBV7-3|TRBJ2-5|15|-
CASSSVGSWGETQYF
TGTGCCAGCAGCTCAGTCGGGTCGTGGGGGGAGACCCAGTACTTC
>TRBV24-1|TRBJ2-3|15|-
CATSAPGFATDTQYF
TGTGCCACCAGTGCCCCCGGGTTCGCCACAGATACGCAGTATTTT
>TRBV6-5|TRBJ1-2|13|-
CASSLDGDYGYTF
TGTGCCAGCAGTCTCGACGGCGACTATGGCTACACCTTC
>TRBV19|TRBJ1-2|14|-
CASSIWPPNYGYTF
TGTGCCAGTAGTATATGGCCACCTAACTATGGCTACACCTTC
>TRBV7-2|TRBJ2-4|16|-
CASSWGRLEAKNIQYF
TGTGCCAGCAGCTGGGGAAGACTAGAGGCCAAAAACATTCAGTACTTC
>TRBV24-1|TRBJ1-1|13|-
CATTEGMNTEAFF
TGTGCCACCACAGAGGGGATGAACACTGAAGCTTTCTTT
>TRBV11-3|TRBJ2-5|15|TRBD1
CASSLVGQGAETQYF
TGTGCCAGCAGCTTAGTGGGTCAGGGGGCAGAGACCCAGTACTTC
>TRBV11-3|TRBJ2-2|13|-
CASRESLGGELFF
TGTGCCAGCAGGGAGTCATTGGGCGGGGAGCTGTTTTTT
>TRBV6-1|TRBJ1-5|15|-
CASSERRERGQPQHF
TGTGCCAGCAGTGAGCGCAGGGAAAGAGGGCAGCCCCAGCATTTT
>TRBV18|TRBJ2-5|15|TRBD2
CASSPTSGSGETQYF
TGTGCCAGCTCACCGACTAGCGGGAGTGGAGAGACCCAGTACTTC
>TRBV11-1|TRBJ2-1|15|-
CASTRPGSRYNEQFF
TGTGCCAGCACCCGCCCGGGGAGTCGGTACAATGAGCAGTTCTTC
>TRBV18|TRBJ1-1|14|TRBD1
CASSPVQGVTEAFF
TGTGCCAGCTCTCCCGTCCAGGGGGTCACTGAAGCTTTCTTT